A single sample is the source of the 13 T cell receptor beta chains below, sequenced in a study of OX40 agonist ivuxolimab in advanced cancers. Profiling relied on immunoSEQ multiplex PCR, and the TCRdb table lists in-frame clones only, not all of them. Counted here are tens of thousands of clones, 88% occurring once; the ten biggest clones make up under 1.1%. Sequencing used CD4+ or CD8+ T cells sorted from blood, obtained in a trial of the OX40 agonist ivuxolimab. The receptors derive from an adult with an advanced solid tumor such as melanoma, head and neck, liver or kidney cancer.

This clone was counted between two and nine times. This sequence joins TRBV9 and TRBJ2-2, with 8 bases that match TRBD2. J gave up 4 bases and V 3 bases, and 5 bases lay outside the gene matches. Germline V gene sequence: CDR1 SGDLS, CDR2 YYNGEE. This CDR3 region has 15 residues. CDR3 bases: TGTGCCAGCAGCGCCGGACTAGCAGCCACCGGGGAGCTGTTTTTT. Amino acid sequence: CASSAGLAATGELFF. Together with reference TRBV9 and TRBJ2-2, the CDR3 gives the full variable domain: DSGVTQTPKHLITATGQRVTLRCSPRSGDLSVYWYQQSLDQGLQFLIQYYNGEERAKGNILERFSAQQFPDLHSELNLSSLELGDSALYFCASSAGLAATGELFFGEGSRLTVL.

This sequence joins TRBV9 and TRBJ2-1, with TRBD2 matching over 11 bases. Germline loops: CDR1 SGDLS, CDR2 YYNGEE. CDR3 length equals 15 residues. Trimming cost V 4 bases and J 9 bases; bases outside gene matches: 9. CDR3 amino acids: CASSRGSGGAVEQFF. In nucleotides, the CDR3 is TGTGCCAGCAGCCGAGGTAGCGGGGGGGCAGTTGAGCAGTTCTTC.

V usage is TRBV7-8 and J usage is TRBJ2-5; D might be TRBD1 or TRBD2, each matching 7 bases. The CDR3 extends over 15 amino acids. V lost 1 base and J lost 5, with 14 bases in between. Germline loops: CDR1 SGHVS, CDR2 FQNEAQ. The CDR3 sequence: CASSLGRQGGETQYF. The CDR3 region has the DNA TGTGCCAGCAGCTTAGGCCGACAGGGAGGGGAGACCCAGTACTTC.

The chain recombines TRBV7-6 with TRBJ2-1; TRBD2 agrees at 8 bases. After removal of 5 bases from V and 1 base from J, the junction contained 10 bases not matched to a gene. Germline V gene data show CDR1 as SGHVS and CDR2 as FNYEAQ. This CDR3 contains 17 residues. CDR3 DNA sequence: TGTGCCAGCAGCCCCCCGCGCGGGGGGAGGTCCTACAATGAGCAGTTCTTC. As protein: CASSPPRGGRSYNEQFF.

The chain uses TRBV6-1 and TRBJ2-3, with a weak D call TRBD2 (5 bases). Trimming took 7 bases from V and 4 from J, leaving 12 bases between them. This CDR3 is built from 13 residues. CDR1 MNHNS and CDR2 SASEGT come from the germline V gene. CDR3 sequence: CASTERIPDTQYF. Written as DNA, the CDR3 is TGTGCCAGCACTGAGCGGATTCCAGATACGCAGTATTTT.

V gene TRBV7-9 combines with J gene TRBJ1-5, with a weak D call TRBD1 (5 bases). Germline lookup yields CDR1 SEHNR and CDR2 FQNEAQ (reference sequence). With 5 bases removed from V and 7 bases from J, the gap between germline ends came to 12 bases. This CDR3 is 13 amino acids long. In nucleotides, the CDR3 is TGTGCCAGCAGCCCCCCGGGGGGGCAGCCCCAGCATTTT. Protein product: CASSPPGGQPQHF.

The V and J genes are TRBV5-1 and TRBJ2-2; TRBD2 agrees at 9 bases. CDR1 and CDR2 from the germline V gene are SGHRS and YFSETQ. The CDR3 runs to 16 residues. Trimming removed 5 bases from V and 7 bases from J; junction bases left unmatched: 12. The CDR3 DNA sequence: TGCGCCAGCAGTCCTATAGCGGGAGATATTGGCGGGGAGCTGTTTTTT. This codes for CASSPIAGDIGGELFF.

This rearrangement joins TRBV2 to TRBJ1-2; no clear D. From germline, CDR1 is SNHLY and CDR2 FYNNEI. The V end lost 5 bases, the J end lost 4 bases, and 8 bases lay between the germline ends. The CDR3 is 12 amino acids. The CDR3 coding sequence is TGTGCCAGCAGTCGGGATACCTATGGCTACACCTTC. Its translation: CASSRDTYGYTF.

The chain has TRBV10-1 and TRBJ2-3, with 9 bases that match TRBD2. Germline trimming cut 3 bases from V and 2 bases from J; bases unmatched to any gene: 9. This CDR3 is 17 amino acids long. Germline V gene sequence: CDR1 WNHNN, CDR2 SYGVQD (reference sequence). The CDR3 DNA reads TGCGCCAGCAGTGACCCAGGGTCTAGCGGGACCACAGATACGCAGTATTTT. Translated: CASSDPGSSGTTDTQYF.

The chain carries TRBV11-3 and TRBJ2-3, with no clear D. Germline values: CDR1 SGHNT, CDR2 YENEEA. The CDR3 runs to 16 residues. The V gene lost 3 bases and the J gene lost 2 bases, with 15 bases spanning the gap. The CDR3, as DNA: TGTGCCAGCAGCTTTTTCGGCGCAGACTCCACAGATACGCAGTATTTT. It is translated as CASSFFGADSTDTQYF.

The chain has TRBV2 and TRBJ2-3; 7 nucleotides line up with TRBD2. With V trimmed by 5 bases and J by 4 bases, 9 bases remained unmatched. This CDR3 has 15 amino acids. CDR1 is SNHLY and CDR2 is FYNNEI in the germline V gene. The CDR3 DNA reads TGTGCCAGCAGTCGGACTAGTAGTTTCGCAGATACGCAGTATTTT. It codes for CASSRTSSFADTQYF.

The chain is built from TRBV4-2 and TRBJ1-5; 7 bases map to TRBD1. The V gene end was trimmed by 1 base and the J gene end by 4 bases; junction bases not matched to a gene: 4. CDR1 is LGHNA, CDR2 YNFKEQ, per germline. The CDR3 covers 15 residues. CDR3 bases: TGTGCCAGCAGCCAAGGTCCACAGGGGAATCAGCCCCAGCATTTT. Its protein is CASSQGPQGNQPQHF.

The chain joins TRBV5-1 to TRBJ2-3; no firm D call. The germline CDR1 and CDR2 sequences are SGHRS and YFSETQ. CDR3 size: 15 residues. Between the trimmed V and J ends, which lost 1 base and 2 bases, there was a span of 11 bases. CDR3 coding DNA: TGCGCCAGCAGCTTGTTTTTGGGATCCACAGATACGCAGTATTTT. Residues: CASSLFLGSTDTQYF. Combining the CDR3 with reference TRBV5-1 and TRBJ2-3 gives the whole variable domain KAGVTQTPRYLIKTRGQQVTLSCSPISGHRSVSWYQQTPGQGLQFLFEYFSETQRNKGNFPGRFSGRQFSNSRSEMNVSTLELGDSALYLCASSLFLGSTDTQYFGPGTRLTVL.